The rows below give T cell receptor beta chains drawn from one sample of a study of beta chain features in type 1 diabetes. The assay was immunoSEQ multiplex PCR, and TCRdb's table has in-frame clones only and misses some. The data contain fewer than 900,000 clones, around a sixth of them singletons. Sequencing input: naive CD4+ T cells from blood. These TCRs come from a woman under 30 in good health. Each CDR3 is given with its conserved first and last residue. A D gene is named only where the DNA matches it firmly. Clone size is given for some rows only: seen once, a few or many times, or a class if the clone is expanded.

clone_size j_call v_call d_call cdr3_nt cdr3_aa
- TRBJ1-3 TRBV6-5 - TGTGCCAGCAGTTACAATTGGGGCTCTGGAAACACCATATATTTT CASSYNWGSGNTIYF
- TRBJ2-1 TRBV18 - TGTGCCAGCTCACCATCGGAGTACAATGAGCAGTTCTTC CASSPSEYNEQFF
few TRBJ2-1 TRBV7-8 - TGTGCCAGCAGACTCGAGCTGGGGGAGCAGTTCTTC CASRLELGEQFF
- TRBJ2-6 TRBV10-3 - TGTGCCATCTCCGGACAGCTTCTTACCTCTGGGGCCAACGTCCTGACTTTC CAISGQLLTSGANVLTF
few TRBJ1-4 TRBV18 - TGTGCCAGCTCACCAGGGGACGGAGAAAAACTGTTTTTT CASSPGDGEKLFF
- TRBJ2-1 TRBV4-3 TRBD2 TGCGCCAGCAGCCATGGGACTAGCGGTAACAATGAGCAGTTCTTC CASSHGTSGNNEQFF
few TRBJ2-1 TRBV18 TRBD1 TGTGCCAGCTCACCGCCGGGACAGGGGTACAATGAGCAGTTCTTC CASSPPGQGYNEQFF
- TRBJ2-2 TRBV4-3 TRBD2 TGCGCCAGCAGCCTCACTAGCGGGATCACCGGGGAGCTGTTTTTT CASSLTSGITGELFF
- TRBJ2-4 TRBV15 - TGTGCCACCAGCAGAGATCTGGGGCTAGACGGGGCCAAAAACATTCAGTACTTC CATSRDLGLDGAKNIQYF
- TRBJ1-1 TRBV2 - TGTGCCAGCAGTGTTTTATTCGGAAGGGGTCCCACTGAAGCTTTCTTT CASSVLFGRGPTEAFF
- TRBJ2-7 TRBV14 - TGTGCCAGCAGCACACAGGGTTCCTACGAGCAGTACTTC CASSTQGSYEQYF
few TRBJ2-5 TRBV21-1 - TGTGCCAGCAGCCCGACTAGCGGGAACGAGACCCAGTACTTC CASSPTSGNETQYF
- TRBJ2-3 TRBV2 - TGTGCCAGCATGATCGGTTCTAGCACAGATACGCAGTATTTT CASMIGSSTDTQYF
- TRBJ2-5 TRBV27 TRBD2 TGTGCCAGCAGTTTAGGGACTACCAGGATGGAGACCCAGTACTTC CASSLGTTRMETQYF
- TRBJ2-1 TRBV15 - TGTGCCACCAGCAGAGATCTAAAGCGCTACAATGAGCAGTTCTTC CATSRDLKRYNEQFF
- TRBJ2-7 TRBV27 - TGTGCCAGCAGTTTATACCACAGTACTACTCCCTACGAGCAGTACTTC CASSLYHSTTPYEQYF
- TRBJ2-1 TRBV5-1 - TGCGCCAGCAGCTATCGCACCGGGACAAACTACAATGAGCAGTTCTTC CASSYRTGTNYNEQFF
few TRBJ2-1 TRBV7-2 - TGTGCCAGCAGCTTAGCCCTGTGGCAGGCTGGGGCTAGCTCCTACAATGAGCAGTTCTTC CASSLALWQAGASSYNEQFF
- TRBJ2-1 TRBV7-8 - TGTGCCAGCAGCTTAGCACTTTACAATGAGCAGTTCTTC CASSLALYNEQFF
few TRBJ2-5 TRBV28 - TGTGCCGGCTCGACCCCGGGGGACGAGACCCAGTACTTC CAGSTPGDETQYF
- TRBJ2-7 TRBV18 - TGTGCCAGCTCTTCGGACTACGAGCAGTACTTC CASSSDYEQYF
- TRBJ2-7 TRBV7-9 - TGTGCCAGCAGCTTTCGGGGCCACTACGAGCAGTACTTC CASSFRGHYEQYF
few TRBJ1-2 TRBV5-1 TRBD1 TGCGCCAGCAGCCAACGACAGGGGGCGAGTGGCTACACCTTC CASSQRQGASGYTF
- TRBJ2-7 TRBV4-3 TRBD1 TGCGCCAGCAGCCAAGGGGCGGGACAGGGAATGTGGGAGCAGTACTTC CASSQGAGQGMWEQYF
few TRBJ2-3 TRBV9 TRBD2 TGTGCCAGCAGCGTAACGGGAGGGCTGTCAGATACGCAGTATTTT CASSVTGGLSDTQYF
few TRBJ1-2 TRBV20-1 - TGCAGTGCTGAAGGGGAGGCTGGCTACACCTTC CSAEGEAGYTF
- TRBJ2-3 TRBV5-1 TRBD2 TGCGCCAGCAGCGAGGGACTAGCGGATAACACAGATACGCAGTATTTT CASSEGLADNTDTQYF
- TRBJ2-1 TRBV2 TRBD2 TGTGCCAGCAGAGGACTAGCGGGGTCTCTTAATGAGCAGTTCTTC CASRGLAGSLNEQFF
few TRBJ2-7 TRBV7-2 TRBD2 TGTGCCAGCAGCCTCGGGGTATCGAGCGGGAGTTACTACGAGCAGTACTTC CASSLGVSSGSYYEQYF
- TRBJ2-3 TRBV7-9 TRBD1 TGTGCCAGCAATCCGGGACAGTCGACAGATACGCAGTATTTT CASNPGQSTDTQYF
- TRBJ2-1 TRBV9 - TGTGCCAGCAGCGCGCCTAAATACGGGGCCCGCGGCTCCTACAATGAGCAGTTCTTC CASSAPKYGARGSYNEQFF
few TRBJ2-1 TRBV7-2 TRBD1 TGTGCCAGCAGCTTAGTACCCGCCCGGGACAGTTCCTACAATGAGCAGTTCTTC CASSLVPARDSSYNEQFF
- TRBJ2-7 TRBV5-6 TRBD1 TGTGCCAGCAGCTTGCCGACAGGGGGCTACGAGCAGTACTTC CASSLPTGGYEQYF
few TRBJ2-1 TRBV9 TRBD2 TGTGCCAGCAGTTTAATAGCGGGAGGCTCCTACAATGAGCAGTTCTTC CASSLIAGGSYNEQFF
few TRBJ2-1 TRBV18 TRBD2 TGTGCCAGCTCACCATTCTTAGCGGGAGGGTCCTACAATGAGCAGTTCTTC CASSPFLAGGSYNEQFF
- TRBJ2-3 TRBV7-9 TRBD1 TGTGCCAGCAGCTTAGGAGGCTGGACAGGGAGCACAGATACGCAGTATTTT CASSLGGWTGSTDTQYF
many TRBJ2-1 TRBV19 - TGTGCCAGTAGTATGCGAGGGTCTTACAATGAGCAGTTCTTC CASSMRGSYNEQFF